This T cell receptor beta chain was documented in a study of OX40 agonist ivuxolimab in advanced cancers. With respect to the entire study: Ivuxolimab was a fully human IgG2 agonistic monoclonal antibody targeting the costimulatory receptor OX40 (CD134). Intravenous ivuxolimab was administered to patients every 2 weeks at six dose levels: 0.01, 0.1, 0.3, 1.5, 3 and 10 mg/kg. Of the roughly 50 dose-escalation patients, hepatocellular carcinoma was present in roughly 19, melanoma in approximately 15, renal cell carcinoma in 9 and head and neck cancer in 9. A male proportion of under 85% and a mean age of roughly 55 years, ranging from about 20 to 85, were recorded for the dose-escalation cohort. Patients were allowed to have had prior anti-PD-1, anti-PD-L1 or anti-CTLA-4 therapy, and approximately 43% of the dose-escalation patients had previously received checkpoint inhibitors. Partial responses occurred in three dose-escalation patients: two with cutaneous melanoma and one with hepatocellular carcinoma. Peripheral TCRbeta sequencing was intended to test whether TCR sequence diversity was altered and clonal T-cell expansion was caused by ivuxolimab. The paper describes the monotherapy dose-escalation part (N of about 50 patients) of the phase I trial of ivuxolimab. Broad study findings and their caveats: In partial responders in the 0.1-3.0 mg/kg groups, normalized peripheral clonal expansion was found to be among the lowest, especially among CD8+ T cells. On average, CD8+ T cells showed more expanded clones than CD4+ T cells after ivuxolimab. The antigen specificity of the peripheral T cells that underwent clonal expansion was not determined. Clonal expansion of both CD4+ and CD8+ blood T cells was observed from baseline to week 6 at doses 0.1 to 3.0 mg/kg. Low levels of normalized T-cell clonal expansion were also seen in some patients who did not respond.

Patients with autoimmune disease history or receiving systemic immunosuppression were excluded from the trial. Peripheral blood for TCR sequencing was collected from all dose cohorts at baseline, on cycle 4 day 1, and on cycle 7 day 1. Samples were obtained from an open-label, multicenter, first-in-human phase I dose-escalation trial of ivuxolimab. Adults with locally advanced or metastatic melanoma, renal cell carcinoma, hepatocellular carcinoma or head and neck squamous cell carcinoma were enrolled in the trial. Before TCR sequencing, CD4+ T cells and CD8+ T cells from peripheral blood were sorted into separate populations. Genomic DNA was isolated from the sorted cells so that the TCRbeta CDR3 region could be sequenced. TCRbeta CDR3 regions were sequenced using the immunoSEQ Assay. TCRdb retrieved this table from immuneACCESS and kept in-frame rearrangements only. Not all clones are present; in checked studies, unresolved V genes account for under half, and no reason is known for the remainder. Within this sample are roughly 100,000 clones, with 70% to 85% of them counted one time only. 4.5% to 6% of the sample rests with the top ten.

CDR1 and CDR2, per the germline V gene (reference sequence), are MNHEY and SMNVEV. The cysteine opens and the phenylalanine closes a CDR3 of 14 amino acids. The CDR3 DNA has 42 bases and is translated from base 1. V gives up 0 bases and J gives up 1 base, and the segment between their germline ends measures 6 bases. As concerns this clone: Its antigen specificity is not known. Nothing much larger sits one base from this clone, and base qualities are not available.

Material: CD4+ or CD8+ T cells sorted from blood, obtained in a trial of the OX40 agonist ivuxolimab. This clonotype was obtained from an adult with an advanced solid tumor such as melanoma, head and neck, liver or kidney cancer. The chain is made from TRBV27 and TRBJ1-1; the D gene identity is not certain. The nucleotide sequence reads as follows: TGTGCCAGCAGTTTATCGTACGGGAACACTGAAGCTTTCTTT. Translated, it reads CASSLSYGNTEAFF.